The 3 T cell receptor beta chains reported below all come from one sample, sequenced in a study of metastatic and nonmetastatic thyroid tumors. TCRdb re-called the PCR reads via MiXCR. The top ten hold roughly 10% of the sample, which has some 93,000 clones, more than 9.5% seen once. Patients were all untreated before their thyroid surgery. Sample: blood. These receptors were collected from a female donor with papillary thyroid cancer or a benign thyroid nodule (not recorded which). Some clones in this sample may be carry-over from other donors' samples.

Remarks on this clone: The conserved final phenylalanine or tryptophan is absent from the CDR3, which likely points to a read error. V gene TRBV11-1 combines with J gene TRBJ2-7, with 7 bases fitting TRBD2. The length of the CDR3 is 16 residues. With V trimmed by 3 bases and J by 2 bases, 10 bases remained unmatched. The germline V gene encodes CDR1 SGHAT and CDR2 FQDESV (reference sequence). In nucleotides, the CDR3 is TGTGCCAGCAGCTTCGGTGGTCTAGCGGAAACCTACGAGCAGTACTCC. It codes for CASSFGGLAETYEQYS.

There are many counts of this clone. The V gene is TRBV30, the J gene TRBJ2-5; a weak D match, TRBD1 (6 bases). The V and J ends lost 1 base and 3 bases respectively, with 15 bases between them. Germline CDR1 is GTSNPN and CDR2 is SVGIG (reference sequence). This CDR3 contains 15 residues. The CDR3 region is CAWSAPTGSKETQYF. The CDR3 bases are TGTGCCTGGAGTGCCCCGACAGGCTCGAAAGAGACCCAGTACTTC. Full variable domain (remainder filled in from reference TRBV30 and TRBJ2-5): SQTIHQWPATLVQPVGSPLSLECTVEGTSNPNLYWYRQAAGRGLQLLFYSVGIGQISSEVPQNLSASRPQDRQFILSSKKLLLSDSGFYLCAWSAPTGSKETQYFGPGTRLLVL.

Note on this clone: Sequence at one end of the junction differs from germline and may be a read error. The chain employs TRBV6-1 and TRBJ1-1, with D possibly being TRBD1 (5 bases). The CDR3 is made up of 14 amino acids. CDR1 is MNHNS and CDR2 is SASEGT in the germline V gene. The CDR3 sequence is CASMTARLNTGAFF. The DNA for the CDR3 is TGTGCCAGCATGACAGCTAGATTGAACACTGGAGCTTTCTTT.